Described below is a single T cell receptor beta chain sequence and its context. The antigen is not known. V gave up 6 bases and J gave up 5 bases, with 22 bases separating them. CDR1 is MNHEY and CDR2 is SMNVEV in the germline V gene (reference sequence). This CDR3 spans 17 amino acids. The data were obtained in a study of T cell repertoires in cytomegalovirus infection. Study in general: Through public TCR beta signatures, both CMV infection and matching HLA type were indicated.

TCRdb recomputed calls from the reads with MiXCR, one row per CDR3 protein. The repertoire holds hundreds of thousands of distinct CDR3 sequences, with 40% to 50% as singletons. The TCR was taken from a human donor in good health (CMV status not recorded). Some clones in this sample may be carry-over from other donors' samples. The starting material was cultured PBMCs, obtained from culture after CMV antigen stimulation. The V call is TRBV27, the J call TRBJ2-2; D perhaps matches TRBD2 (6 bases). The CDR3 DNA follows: TGTGCCAGCAGGAACGTCGGGCTCACCGGGAGAACCGGGGAGCTGTTTTTT. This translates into CASRNVGLTGRTGELFF.